Listed here are 14 T cell receptor beta chains from one sample, sequenced in a study of T-cell reconstitution after alpha-beta-depleted transplantation in children. Construction of the TCRbeta library involved unique molecular identifiers. TCRdb re-called the PCR reads with MiXCR, one entry per CDR3 protein. This table has over 550,000 distinct CDR3 sequences, roughly 10% appearing once. This material consisted of PBMCs from the stem cell graft donor, taken from the stem cell graft. Receptors originate from a human donor who donated a stem cell graft to a child with acute myeloid leukemia.

This clonotype turned up a few times. The rearrangement links TRBV7-2 to TRBJ2-7, with D possibly TRBD1 on 5 matching bases. Trimming stripped 5 bases from V and 2 bases from J, with 13 bases between. The CDR3 runs 14 residues. The germline gives CDR1 SGHTA, CDR2 FQGNSA. This CDR3 reads CASSRYRGTYEQYF. Written as DNA, the CDR3 is TGTGCCAGCAGCCGGTATAGGGGAACCTACGAGCAGTACTTC.

The chain joins TRBV6-2 or TRBV6-3 to TRBJ2-1; D assignment may be TRBD1 or TRBD2 (5 bases each). The germline V and J ends were trimmed by 2 bases and 0 bases, with 14 bases remaining between them. In germline, CDR1 is MNHEY, CDR2 SVGEGT. The CDR3 runs to 17 residues. The CDR3 coding sequence is TGTGCCAGCAGTTACGGGGGTCGCAGAAGCTCCTACAATGAGCAGTTCTTC. Its protein product is CASSYGGRRSSYNEQFF.

The genes are TRBV11-3 and TRBJ1-1; 8 positions match TRBD1. The CDR3 covers 16 residues. The V and J ends lost 4 bases and 4 bases, in that order; junction bases with no gene match: 11. The germline V gene encodes CDR1 SGHNT and CDR2 YENEEA. CDR3 nucleotides: TGTGCCAGCAGCTCCCCATCTCGGACAGGGAGCACTGAAGCTTTCTTT. This encodes CASSSPSRTGSTEAFF.

This clonotype was seen more than once but under ten times. This sequence joins TRBV3-1 and TRBJ2-1; D perhaps matches TRBD2 (5 bases). V dropped 4 bases and J dropped 10 bases, with 11 bases sitting between them. The CDR3 is 12 residues long. Germline values: CDR1 LGHDT, CDR2 YNNKEL (reference sequence). CDR3 in amino acids: CASSPRGAEQFF. The CDR3 DNA sequence: TGTGCCAGCAGCCCCCGGGGAGCGGAGCAGTTCTTC.

The chain links TRBV20-1 to TRBJ2-7, with 9 positions matching TRBD2. Trimming took 5 bases from V and 1 from J; bases not matched to a gene: 3. Germline CDR1 DFQATT, CDR2 SNEGSKA (reference sequence). The CDR3 spans 13 residues. For the CDR3, the DNA is TGCAGTGCTCCTAGCGGGACTTCCTACGAGCAGTACTTC. Its translation is CSAPSGTSYEQYF.

This clonotype was seen ten or more times. The genes are TRBV20-1 and TRBJ2-1; a weak D match, TRBD2 (5 bases). This CDR3 has 11 amino acids. Trimming cost V 3 bases and J 13 bases, with 13 bases left between them. Germline CDR1 reads DFQATT; CDR2 reads SNEGSKA (reference sequence). The CDR3 sequence is CSARAGMNQFF. The CDR3 DNA sequence: TGCAGTGCTAGGGCCGGGATGAACCAGTTCTTC.

This clonotype was observed at least ten times. The chain links TRBV7-2 to TRBJ2-7, with D tentatively TRBD1 or TRBD2 (5 bases each). Germline V gene data show CDR1 as SGHTA and CDR2 as FQGNSA. The CDR3 covers 15 residues. V lost 3 bases, J lost 4 bases, and 16 bases lay in between. The CDR3 nucleotides read TGTGCCAGCAGCTTCAGCCAGGGAGCCTTTTACGAGCAGTACTTC. Its protein product is CASSFSQGAFYEQYF.

A few counts support this clonotype. The rearrangement links TRBV29-1 to TRBJ2-7, with no clear D. The CDR3 is 13 amino acids. Trimming left V 0 bases short and J 0 bases short, with 6 bases between. Germline CDR1 and CDR2: SQVTM and ANQGSEA. CDR3 coding DNA: TGCAGCGTTGAAGATGGTCGCTCCTACGAGCAGTACTTC. It translates to CSVEDGRSYEQYF.

This clonotype was recorded at least ten times. The chain uses TRBV10-3 and TRBJ1-2; D call uncertain. The V and J ends lost 10 bases and 0 bases respectively, with 12 bases between them. The CDR3 sequence is 13 residues long. From germline, CDR1 is ENHRY and CDR2 SYGVKD. In DNA form, the CDR3 reads TGTGCCACCGGCGGGAACACTAACTATGGCTACACCTTC. This translates into CATGGNTNYGYTF.

This sequence joins TRBV5-1 and TRBJ2-7; D assignment may be TRBD1 or TRBD2 (5 bases each). The germline CDR1 and CDR2 sequences are SGHRS and YFSETQ. Deletions cut 4 bases from V and 0 bases from J, with 17 bases between. The CDR3 length is 16 residues. CDR3 sequence: CASSDWGRRSSYEQYF. The CDR3 DNA reads as TGCGCCAGCAGCGACTGGGGCCGGAGGAGCTCCTACGAGCAGTACTTC.

This clonotype has ten or more counts. The gene calls are TRBV7-8 and TRBJ2-5; weak D call: TRBD2 (6 bases). Trimming took off 8 bases at V and 5 bases at J, with 18 bases between the two ends. CDR1 is SGHVS and CDR2 is FQNEAQ in the germline V gene. The CDR3 totals 14 residues. The CDR3 coding sequence is TGTGCCAGCCGGCGGGATCTCACGGGGGAGACCCAGTACTTC. Amino acid sequence: CASRRDLTGETQYF.

This clonotype came up a few times. The chain carries TRBV30 and TRBJ2-2; D may be TRBD1 (5 bases). The V end lost 0 bases, the J end lost 7 bases, and 9 bases lay between the germline ends. The CDR3 sequence is 13 residues long. Germline CDR1 reads GTSNPN; CDR2 reads SVGIG (reference sequence). The CDR3 sequence is CAWSVQGNGELFF. The CDR3 nucleotides read TGTGCCTGGAGTGTTCAGGGTAACGGGGAGCTGTTTTTT.

This chain links TRBV12-3 or TRBV12-4 with TRBJ1-3; D may be TRBD1 (5 bases). Deletions cut 2 bases from V and 0 bases from J, with 11 bases between. This CDR3 comprises 16 residues. The chain's CDR3 is CASSLTAGSSGNTIYF. CDR3 nucleotide sequence: TGTGCCAGCAGTTTAACGGCAGGGAGCTCTGGAAACACCATATATTTT.

Concerning this clonotype itself: A much larger clone differs by one base, so this may be a read error. The chain carries TRBV27 and TRBJ1-6; D possibly corresponds to TRBD1 (5 bases). The CDR3 covers 14 residues. Germline V gene data show CDR1 as MNHEY and CDR2 as SMNVEV (reference sequence). Trimming took off 6 bases at V and 8 bases at J, with 14 bases between the two ends. The CDR3, as DNA: TGTGCCAGCAGCAGACAGAGGAGTGATTCACCCCTCCACTTT. It codes for CASSRQRSDSPLHF.